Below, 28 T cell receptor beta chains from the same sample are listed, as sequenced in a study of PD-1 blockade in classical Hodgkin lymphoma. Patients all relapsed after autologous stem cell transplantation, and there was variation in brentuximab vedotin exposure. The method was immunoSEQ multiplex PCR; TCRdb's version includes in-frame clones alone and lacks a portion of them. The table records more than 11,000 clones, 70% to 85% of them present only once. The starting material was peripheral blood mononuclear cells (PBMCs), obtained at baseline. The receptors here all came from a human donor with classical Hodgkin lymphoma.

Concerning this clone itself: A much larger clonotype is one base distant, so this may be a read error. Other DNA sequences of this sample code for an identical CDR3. The CDR3 nucleotides are TGTGCCAGCAGCTTGGTTCGGGGTTCCCAAGAGACCCAGTACTTC. Its protein product is CASSLVRGSQETQYF. The chain has TRBV5-4 and TRBJ2-5; perhaps TRBD2 as D (5 bases). Looked up from germline, CDR1 is SGHNT and CDR2 is YYREEE (reference sequence). The CDR3 is 15 residues long. Trimming shortened V by 0 bases and J by 1 base, and 10 bases separated the two germline ends.

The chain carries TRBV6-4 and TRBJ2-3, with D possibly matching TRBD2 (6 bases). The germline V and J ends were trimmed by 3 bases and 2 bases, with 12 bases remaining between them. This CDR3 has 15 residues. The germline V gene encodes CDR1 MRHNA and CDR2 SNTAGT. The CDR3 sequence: CASSEAGTTTDTQYF. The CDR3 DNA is TGTGCCAGCAGTGAAGCGGGCACCACCACAGATACGCAGTATTTT.

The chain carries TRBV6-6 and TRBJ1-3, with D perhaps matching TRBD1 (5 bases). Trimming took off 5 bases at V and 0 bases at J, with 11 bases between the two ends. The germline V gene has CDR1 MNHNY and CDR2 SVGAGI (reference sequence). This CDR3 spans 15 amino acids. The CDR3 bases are TGTGCCAGCAGTAGGGACCGCCTCTCTGGAAACACCATATATTTT. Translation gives CASSRDRLSGNTIYF.

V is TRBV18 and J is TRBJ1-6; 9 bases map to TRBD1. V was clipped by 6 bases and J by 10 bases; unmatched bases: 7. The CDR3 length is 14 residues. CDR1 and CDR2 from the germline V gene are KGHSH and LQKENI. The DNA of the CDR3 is TGTGCCAGCTCGCAGACAGGGGGGGACTCACCCCTCCACTTT. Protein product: CASSQTGGDSPLHF.

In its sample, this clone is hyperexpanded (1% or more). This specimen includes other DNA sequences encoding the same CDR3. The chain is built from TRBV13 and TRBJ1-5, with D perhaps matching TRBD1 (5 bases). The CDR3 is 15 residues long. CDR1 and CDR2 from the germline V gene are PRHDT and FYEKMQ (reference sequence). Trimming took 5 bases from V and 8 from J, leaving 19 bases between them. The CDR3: CASSAGPGGGKPQHF. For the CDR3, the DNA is TGTGCCAGCAGCGCGGGACCGGGAGGAGGGAAGCCCCAGCATTTT.

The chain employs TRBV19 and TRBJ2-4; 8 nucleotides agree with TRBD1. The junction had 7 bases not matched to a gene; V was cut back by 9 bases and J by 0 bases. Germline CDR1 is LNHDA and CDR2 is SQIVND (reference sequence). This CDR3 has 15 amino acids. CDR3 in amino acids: CASQGQGVAKNIQYF. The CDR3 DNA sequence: TGTGCCAGCCAAGGACAGGGTGTAGCCAAAAACATTCAGTACTTC.

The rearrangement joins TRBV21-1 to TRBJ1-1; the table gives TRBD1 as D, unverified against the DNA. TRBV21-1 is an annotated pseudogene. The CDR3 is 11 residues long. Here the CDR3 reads CASRQNTEAFF. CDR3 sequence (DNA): TGTGCCAGCAGACAGAACACTGAAGCTTTCTTT.

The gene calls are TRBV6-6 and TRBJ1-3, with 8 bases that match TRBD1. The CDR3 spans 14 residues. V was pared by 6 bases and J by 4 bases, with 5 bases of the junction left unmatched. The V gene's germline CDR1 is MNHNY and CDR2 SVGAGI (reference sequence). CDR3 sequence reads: CASRTTGAGNTIYF. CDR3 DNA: TGTGCCAGCAGAACGACAGGGGCAGGAAACACCATATATTTT.

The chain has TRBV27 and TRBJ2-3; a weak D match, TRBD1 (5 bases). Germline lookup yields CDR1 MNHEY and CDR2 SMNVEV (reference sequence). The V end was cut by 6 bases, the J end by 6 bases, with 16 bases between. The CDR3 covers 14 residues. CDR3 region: CASRWQGVGDTQYF. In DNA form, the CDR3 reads TGTGCCAGCAGGTGGCAAGGGGTAGGGGATACGCAGTATTTT.

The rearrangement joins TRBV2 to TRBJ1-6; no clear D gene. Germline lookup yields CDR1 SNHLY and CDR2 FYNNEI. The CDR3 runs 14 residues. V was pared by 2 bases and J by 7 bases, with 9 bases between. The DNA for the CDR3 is TGTGCCAGCAGTGAAACTAAGGGCAATTCACCCCTCCACTTT. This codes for CASSETKGNSPLHF.

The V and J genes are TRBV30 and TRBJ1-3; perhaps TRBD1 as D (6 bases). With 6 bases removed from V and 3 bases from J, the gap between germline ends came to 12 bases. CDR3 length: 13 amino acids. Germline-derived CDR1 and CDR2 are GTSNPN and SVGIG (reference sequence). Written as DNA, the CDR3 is TGTGCCTGTCAGGGGCAAGGTGGAAACACCATATATTTT. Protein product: CACQGQGGNTIYF. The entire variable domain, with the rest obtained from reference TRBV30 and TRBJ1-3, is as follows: SQTIHQWPATLVQPVGSPLSLECTVEGTSNPNLYWYRQAAGRGLQLLFYSVGIGQISSEVPQNLSASRPQDRQFILSSKKLLLSDSGFYLCACQGQGGNTIYFGEGSWLTVV.

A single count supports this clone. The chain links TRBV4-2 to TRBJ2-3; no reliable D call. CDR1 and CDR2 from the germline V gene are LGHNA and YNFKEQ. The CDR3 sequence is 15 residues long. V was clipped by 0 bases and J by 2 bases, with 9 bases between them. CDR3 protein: CASSQDRRITDTQYF. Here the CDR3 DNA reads TGTGCCAGCAGCCAAGATAGGCGTATCACAGATACGCAGTATTTT.

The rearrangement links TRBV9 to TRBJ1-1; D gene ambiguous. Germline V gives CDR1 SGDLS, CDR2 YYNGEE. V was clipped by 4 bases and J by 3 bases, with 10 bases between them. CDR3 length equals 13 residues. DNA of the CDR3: TGTGCCAGCAGCCCTCATGCTGACACTGAAGCTTTCTTT. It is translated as CASSPHADTEAFF. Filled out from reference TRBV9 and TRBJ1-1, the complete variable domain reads DSGVTQTPKHLITATGQRVTLRCSPRSGDLSVYWYQQSLDQGLQFLIQYYNGEERAKGNILERFSAQQFPDLHSELNLSSLELGDSALYFCASSPHADTEAFFGQGTRLTVV.

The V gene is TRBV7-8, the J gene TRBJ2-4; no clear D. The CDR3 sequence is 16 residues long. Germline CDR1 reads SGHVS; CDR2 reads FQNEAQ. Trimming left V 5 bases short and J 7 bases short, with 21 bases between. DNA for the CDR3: TGTGCCAGCAGCCCGGACGAGTCTGGGGTAGGGAACATTCAGTACTTC. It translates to CASSPDESGVGNIQYF. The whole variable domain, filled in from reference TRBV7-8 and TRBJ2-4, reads GAGVSQSPRYKVAKRGQDVALRCDPISGHVSLFWYQQALGQGPEFLTYFQNEAQLDKSGLPSDRFFAERPEGSVSTLKIQRTQQEDSAVYLCASSPDESGVGNIQYFGAGTRLSVL.

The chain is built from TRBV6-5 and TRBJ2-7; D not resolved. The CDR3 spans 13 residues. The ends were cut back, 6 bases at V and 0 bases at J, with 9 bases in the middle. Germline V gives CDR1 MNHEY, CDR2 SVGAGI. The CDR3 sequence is CASSLPTSYEQYF. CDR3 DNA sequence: TGTGCCAGCAGCCTACCGACCTCCTACGAGCAGTACTTC.

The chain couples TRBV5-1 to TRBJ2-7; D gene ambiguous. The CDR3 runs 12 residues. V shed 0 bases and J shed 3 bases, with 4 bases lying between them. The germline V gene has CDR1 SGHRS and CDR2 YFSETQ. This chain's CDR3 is CASSLGGYEQYF. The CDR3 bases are TGCGCCAGCAGCTTGGGGGGCTACGAGCAGTACTTC.

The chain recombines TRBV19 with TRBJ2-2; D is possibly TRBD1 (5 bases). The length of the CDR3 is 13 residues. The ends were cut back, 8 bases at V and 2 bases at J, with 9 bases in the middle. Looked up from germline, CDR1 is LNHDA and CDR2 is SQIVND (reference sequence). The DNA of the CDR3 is TGTGCCAGTGTAACAGGCAACACCGGGGAGCTGTTTTTT. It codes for CASVTGNTGELFF.

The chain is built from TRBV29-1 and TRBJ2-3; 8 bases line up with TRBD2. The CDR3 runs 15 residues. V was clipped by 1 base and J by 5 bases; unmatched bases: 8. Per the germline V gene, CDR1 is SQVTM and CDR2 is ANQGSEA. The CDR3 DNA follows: TGCAGCGTTGAAGGGGCGGGGGGCCCCGGAGATACGCAGTATTTT. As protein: CSVEGAGGPGDTQYF.

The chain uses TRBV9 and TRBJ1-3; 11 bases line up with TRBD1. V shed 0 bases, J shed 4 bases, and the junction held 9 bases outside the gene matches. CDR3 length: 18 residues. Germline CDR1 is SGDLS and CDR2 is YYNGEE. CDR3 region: CASSVAWTGGSLGNTIYF. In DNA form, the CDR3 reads TGTGCCAGCAGCGTAGCATGGACAGGGGGCTCCCTGGGAAACACCATATATTTT.

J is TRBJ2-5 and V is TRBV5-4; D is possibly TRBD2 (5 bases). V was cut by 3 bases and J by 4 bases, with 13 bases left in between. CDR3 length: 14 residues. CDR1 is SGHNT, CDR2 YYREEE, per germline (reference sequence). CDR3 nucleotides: TGTGCCAGCAGCTATAGGGCCGAGGGAGAGACCCAGTACTTC. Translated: CASSYRAEGETQYF.

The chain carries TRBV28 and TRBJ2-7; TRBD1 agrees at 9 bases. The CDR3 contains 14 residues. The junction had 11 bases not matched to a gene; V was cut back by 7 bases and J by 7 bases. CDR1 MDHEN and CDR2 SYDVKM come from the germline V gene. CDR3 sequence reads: CASKAGTGPNEQYF. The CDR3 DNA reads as TGTGCCAGCAAAGCCGGGACAGGGCCAAATGAGCAGTACTTC.

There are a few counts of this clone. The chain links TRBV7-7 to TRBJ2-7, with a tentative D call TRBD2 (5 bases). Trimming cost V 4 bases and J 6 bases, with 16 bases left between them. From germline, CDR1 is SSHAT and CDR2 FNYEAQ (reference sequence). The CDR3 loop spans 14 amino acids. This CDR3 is CASSSGLEGSEQYF. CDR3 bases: TGTGCCAGCAGCTCCGGGCTAGAGGGTTCCGAGCAGTACTTC.

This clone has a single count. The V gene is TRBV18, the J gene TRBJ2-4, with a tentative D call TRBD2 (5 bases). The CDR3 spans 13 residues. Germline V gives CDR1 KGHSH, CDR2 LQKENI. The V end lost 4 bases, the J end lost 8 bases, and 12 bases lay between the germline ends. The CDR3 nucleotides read TGTGCCAGCTCACGGTTGGCGGAGGACATTCAGTACTTC. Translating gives CASSRLAEDIQYF.

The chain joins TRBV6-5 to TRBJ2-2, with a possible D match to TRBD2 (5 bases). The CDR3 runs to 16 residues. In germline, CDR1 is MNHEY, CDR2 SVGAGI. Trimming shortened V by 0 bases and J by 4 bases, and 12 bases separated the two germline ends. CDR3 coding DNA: TGTGCCAGCAGTTACTCAAATGTGGGGAGCACCGGGGAGCTGTTTTTT. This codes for CASSYSNVGSTGELFF.

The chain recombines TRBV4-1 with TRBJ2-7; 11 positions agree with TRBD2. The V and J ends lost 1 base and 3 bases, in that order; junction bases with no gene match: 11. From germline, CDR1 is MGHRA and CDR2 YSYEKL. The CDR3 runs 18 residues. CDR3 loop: CASSQADSGTSGNYEQYF. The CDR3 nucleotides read TGCGCCAGCAGCCAAGCCGATTCCGGGACTAGCGGTAACTACGAGCAGTACTTC.

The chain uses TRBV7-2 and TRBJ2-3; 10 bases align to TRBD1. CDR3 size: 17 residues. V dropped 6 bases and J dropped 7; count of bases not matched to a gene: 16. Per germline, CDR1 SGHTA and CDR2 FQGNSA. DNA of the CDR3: TGTGCCAGCAGTCGGCTTACTCAGGACAGGGGGTCGAATACGCAGTATTTT. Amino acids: CASSRLTQDRGSNTQYF.

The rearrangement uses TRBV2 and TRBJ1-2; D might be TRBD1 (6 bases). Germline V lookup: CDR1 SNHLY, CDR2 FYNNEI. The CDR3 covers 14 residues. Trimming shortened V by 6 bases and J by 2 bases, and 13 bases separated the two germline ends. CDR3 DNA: TGTGCCAGCAGCGCTATGCAGGGGAACTATGGCTACACCTTC. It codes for CASSAMQGNYGYTF.

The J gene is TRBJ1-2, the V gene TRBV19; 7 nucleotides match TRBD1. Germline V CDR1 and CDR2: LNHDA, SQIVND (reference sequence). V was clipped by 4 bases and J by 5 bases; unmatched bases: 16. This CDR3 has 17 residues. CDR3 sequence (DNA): TGTGCCAGTAGTACCGGGACAGCTACGCGGTTCTTATATGGCTACACCTTC. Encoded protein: CASSTGTATRFLYGYTF.